Sequencing of this T cell receptor (beta chain) was carried out in a study of blood T cell repertoires in COVID-19. Study in general: Researchers got acute and convalescent COVID-19 samples from the United States, Italy and Spain.

Original data processing: From reference gene primer amplification, estimates of nucleated cell counts were derived. Assay used: immunoSEQ multiplex PCR; TCRdb lists only in-frame clones, some missing. Clone size and the V and J calls come from that table; the DNA yielded D and trimming. The repertoire consists of 400,000 to 450,000 clones, with about nine tenths occurring once and the leading ten covering approximately 1.5%. The CDR3 is made up of 14 amino acids. V gave up 1 base and J gave up 2 bases, with 8 bases separating them. The germline CDR1 and CDR2 sequences are LGHNA and YNFKEQ. The TCR was taken from a woman in her forties with COVID-19, enrolled during active disease. The sequencing input was peripheral blood. The chain uses TRBV4-2 and TRBJ1-2; D unresolved. The CDR3 DNA follows: TGTGCCAGCAGCCAAGTGACGGGAAACTATGGCTACACCTTC. Translating gives CASSQVTGNYGYTF.